The next 9 T cell receptor beta chains were all read from a single sample in a study of blood T cell repertoires in COVID-19. TCRdb's table, derived via immunoSEQ multiplex PCR, lists solely in-frame clones and lacks some. The sample yields about 250,000 clones, roughly 87% seen once. Sequenced input: peripheral blood. The receptors stem from a man younger than 35 with active or convalescent COVID-19.

The chain is built from TRBV9 and TRBJ2-2; a weak D match, TRBD1 (6 bases). The CDR3 loop spans 15 amino acids. CDR1 is SGDLS, CDR2 YYNGEE, per germline. V lost 3 bases and J lost 8, with 17 bases in between. For the CDR3, the DNA is TGTGCCAGCAGCGCTACAGGGATACCAAGTGGGGAGCTGTTTTTT. It specifies CASSATGIPSGELFF.

CDR3 nucleotide sequence: TGCGCCAGCAGCCCAACAGGTTTGGAAGGCAATCAGCCCCAGCATTTT. It codes for CASSPTGLEGNQPQHF. J is TRBJ1-5 and V is TRBV5-1; possible D gene TRBD1, 5 bases. Per germline, CDR1 SGHRS and CDR2 YFSETQ. This CDR3 is built from 16 residues. V shed 4 bases and J shed 2 bases, with 16 bases lying between them.

This clone has just one count. J is TRBJ2-7 and V is TRBV5-6; TRBD1 matches 7 bases. J was trimmed by 0 bases and V by 4 bases; bases with no gene match: 7. From germline, CDR1 is SGHDT and CDR2 YYEEEE. The CDR3 is made up of 15 amino acids. DNA for the CDR3: TGTGCCAGCAGCGCCGGGACAGCACGCTCCTACGAGCAGTACTTC. It translates to CASSAGTARSYEQYF.

The chain recombines TRBV7-9 with TRBJ2-7, with D unresolved. The length of the CDR3 is 12 residues. Between the trimmed V and J ends, which lost 4 bases and 5 bases, there was a span of 9 bases. CDR1 and CDR2 (germline): SEHNR, FQNEAQ (reference sequence). CDR3 sequence reads: CASSWLINEQYF. The CDR3 DNA follows: TGTGCCAGCAGCTGGCTGATTAACGAGCAGTACTTC. Together with reference TRBV7-9 and TRBJ2-7, the CDR3 gives the full variable domain: DTGVSQNPRHKITKRGQNVTFRCDPISEHNRLYWYRQTLGQGPEFLTYFQNEAQLEKSRLLSDRFSAERPKGSFSTLEIQRTEQGDSAMYLCASSWLINEQYFGPGTRLTVT.

The chain carries TRBV20-1 and TRBJ1-1, with 9 bases aligning to TRBD1. CDR3 length: 14 amino acids. After removal of 3 bases from V and 5 bases from J, the junction contained 7 bases not matched to a gene. Germline V CDR1 and CDR2: DFQATT, SNEGSKA (reference sequence). The CDR3 region has the DNA TGCAGTGCTAGTTCCGGGACAGGGAGGACTGAAGCTTTCTTT. It yields the protein CSASSGTGRTEAFF.

The chain is built from TRBV6-6 and TRBJ1-6; 7 nucleotides match TRBD1. The CDR3 loop spans 19 amino acids. V shed 6 bases, J shed 0 bases, and the junction held 14 bases outside the gene matches. Per the germline V gene, CDR1 is MNHNY and CDR2 is SVGAGI (reference sequence). The CDR3 sequence is CASSSTGTGKSSYNSPLHF. Here the CDR3 DNA reads TGTGCCAGCAGCTCGACAGGGACGGGAAAAAGCTCCTATAATTCACCCCTCCACTTT.

The J gene is TRBJ2-7, the V gene TRBV5-1; tentative D call: TRBD2 (5 bases). Germline CDR1 and CDR2: SGHRS and YFSETQ. The CDR3 is 14 amino acids. The ends were cut back, 0 bases at V and 3 bases at J, with 10 bases in the middle. CDR3 amino acids: CASSLGHGSYEQYF. The CDR3 DNA reads as TGCGCCAGCAGCTTGGGTCATGGGAGCTACGAGCAGTACTTC. Full variable domain (missing parts from reference TRBV5-1 and TRBJ2-7): KAGVTQTPRYLIKTRGQQVTLSCSPISGHRSVSWYQQTPGQGLQFLFEYFSETQRNKGNFPGRFSGRQFSNSRSEMNVSTLELGDSALYLCASSLGHGSYEQYFGPGTRLTVT.

The rearrangement uses TRBV30 and TRBJ1-2; 8 bases agree with TRBD1. V shed 5 bases, J shed 5 bases, and the junction held 4 bases outside the gene matches. This CDR3 contains 12 residues. Germline lookup yields CDR1 GTSNPN and CDR2 SVGIG (reference sequence). CDR3 loop: CAWDRGTYGYTF. In DNA form, the CDR3 reads TGTGCCTGGGACAGGGGAACATATGGCTACACCTTC.

The chain carries TRBV30 and TRBJ2-5, with TRBD2 matching 11 bases. The CDR3 is 18 residues long. The V gene end was trimmed by 3 bases and the J gene end by 1 base; junction bases not matched to a gene: 13. CDR1 is GTSNPN, CDR2 SVGIG, per germline (reference sequence). The chain's CDR3 is CAWRARLRLAGIQETQYF. The CDR3, as DNA: TGTGCCTGGAGGGCCCGTTTGAGACTAGCGGGGATCCAAGAGACCCAGTACTTC. Supplemented by reference TRBV30 and TRBJ2-5, the full variable domain reads SQTIHQWPATLVQPVGSPLSLECTVEGTSNPNLYWYRQAAGRGLQLLFYSVGIGQISSEVPQNLSASRPQDRQFILSSKKLLLSDSGFYLCAWRARLRLAGIQETQYFGPGTRLLVL.